This T cell receptor (beta chain) was observed in a study of Ad26.COV2.S vaccination and SARS-CoV-2 variants. Across the whole study: Donor participated within the Ad26.COV2.S arm of the COV1001 trial. Each vaccinee took Ad26.COV2.S intramuscularly, once or twice 56 days apart. Findings and caveats of the study: Researchers reported similar non-spike TCR breadth in vaccine and placebo recipients.

A note on this clone: Antigen unknown.

Per germline, CDR1 SGHNT and CDR2 YYREEE (reference sequence). This CDR3 spans 14 amino acids. V was clipped by 2 bases and J by 3 bases, with 12 bases between them. The treatment is: some 20 received Ad26.COV2.S at low or high dose, single or two shots; roughly 5 received placebo; per-sample allocation not given. Sample collection was performed on day 63 after the first vaccine or placebo injection. This vaccine is an Ad26 vector that expresses the Wuhan-strain SARS-CoV-2 spike. Sequencing used immunoSEQ multiplex PCR; TCRdb keeps in-frame clones, though not all of them. The data contain some 480,000 clones, around 88% of them seen just once; the ten biggest clones take up about 13%.

This TCR was sampled from a person between 18 and 65 years old who received the Ad26.COV2.S COVID-19 vaccine or a placebo. The genes are TRBV5-4 and TRBJ2-7, with D perhaps TRBD1 or TRBD2 (6 bases each). The sample here was peripheral blood, taken in a trial of Ad26.COV2.S vaccine versus placebo. Here the CDR3 DNA reads TGTGCCAGCAGCTTAGGGGGGCGCCTCTACGAGCAGTACTTC. Its translation: CASSLGGRLYEQYF.